A selection of T cell receptor beta chains follows, all from one sample in a study of spatial heterogeneity in lung cancer. MiXCR was run by TCRdb on the 5' RACE reads, yielding one entry per CDR3 protein. The sample carries around 1,500 distinct CDR3 sequences, under 7.5% recorded once. This material consisted of lung tumor tissue, taken at surgery. Receptor source: a female donor with early-stage non-small cell lung cancer. The CDR3 runs from the conserved cysteine through the conserved F or W. D genes are given only for firm matches. Size values are once, few and many counts, or a class for expanded clones, and some rows have none.

d_gene,abundance,j_gene,v_gene,CDR3aa,CDR3nt
TRBD1,medium-sized,TRBJ2-5,TRBV6-5,CASSSGGTGQETQYF,TGTGCCAGCAGTTCTGGGGGGACAGGACAAGAGACCCAGTACTTC
TRBD1,medium-sized,TRBJ1-1,TRBV29-1,CSVVGIRDRKGTEAFF,TGCAGCGTTGTTGGGATACGGGACAGGAAAGGCACTGAAGCTTTCTTT
NA,large,TRBJ2-3,TRBV28,CASSNRDSGTDTQYF,TGTGCCAGCAGTAACCGGGACTCTGGCACAGATACGCAGTATTTT
NA,large,TRBJ2-5,TRBV28,CASTPARGLGETQYF,TGTGCCAGCACCCCGGCCCGGGGGTTGGGAGAGACCCAGTACTTC
NA,once,TRBJ2-3,TRBV3-1,CASSQDYRLGTDTQYF,TGTGCCAGCAGCCAAGATTACAGACTTGGCACAGATACGCAGTATTTT
NA,large,TRBJ1-5,TRBV11-2,CASSLVMGQPQHF,TGTGCCAGCAGTCTAGTGATGGGACAGCCCCAGCATTTT
TRBD2,medium-sized,TRBJ2-1,TRBV24-1,CATSDLHGRDEQFF,TGTGCCACCAGTGATTTGCACGGGAGGGATGAGCAGTTCTTC
NA,many,TRBJ2-1,TRBV11-1,CASSLVGESVGKFF,TGTGCCAGCAGCTTAGTAGGGGAAAGCGTCGGAAAGTTCTTC
TRBD1,medium-sized,TRBJ2-1,TRBV29-1,CSVESNRGATYNEQFF,TGCAGCGTTGAATCCAACAGGGGGGCAACCTACAATGAGCAGTTCTTC
TRBD2,medium-sized,TRBJ2-1,TRBV7-9,CASSQAGTSGRGSYNEQFF,TGTGCCAGCAGTCAGGCCGGGACTAGCGGGAGGGGGTCCTACAATGAGCAGTTCTTC
TRBD1,large,TRBJ1-1,TRBV7-2,CASSFGRGSTEAFF,TGTGCCAGCAGCTTCGGCAGGGGGTCTACTGAAGCTTTCTTT
NA,medium-sized,TRBJ1-5,TRBV23-1,CASSQSLCHQPQHF,TGCGCCAGCAGTCAATCGCTATGCCATCAGCCCCAGCATTTT
TRBD1,medium-sized,TRBJ1-1,TRBV11-2,CASNQGVIVSDTEAFF,TGTGCCAGCAACCAGGGGGTCATCGTTTCAGACACTGAAGCTTTCTTT
TRBD1,large,TRBJ1-2,TRBV28,CASSFPGQGNYGYTF,TGTGCCAGCAGTTTCCCGGGACAGGGAAACTATGGCTACACCTTC
NA,medium-sized,TRBJ2-2,TRBV11-3,CASSLASGYSTGELFF,TGTGCCAGCAGCCTGGCGAGTGGGTATTCAACCGGGGAGCTGTTTTTT
NA,medium-sized,TRBJ1-2,TRBV28,CAGGSEAAYGYTF,TGTGCCGGAGGCAGCGAAGCGGCCTATGGCTACACCTTC
NA,many,TRBJ1-1,TRBV28,CASSSMAEAFF,TGTGCCAGCAGTTCGATGGCTGAAGCTTTCTTT
TRBD1,NA,TRBJ1-1,TRBV4-2,CASSQPGTVIEVFF,TGTGCCAGCAGCCAACCCGGGACAGTTATTGAAGTTTTCTTT
TRBD2,NA,TRBJ2-5,TRBV7-8,CASSLGTSGPTVNF,TGTGCCAGCAGCTTAGGAACTAGCGGGCCCACAGTTAACTTC
TRBD2,NA,TRBJ2-5,TRBV9,CASSVQAGGETQYF,TGTGCCAGCAGCGTCCAAGCGGGAGGAGAGACCCAGTACTTC
NA,medium-sized,TRBJ2-2,TRBV7-9,CASSEWTGELFF,TGTGCCAGCAGCGAGTGGACCGGGGAGCTGTTTTTT
NA,medium-sized,TRBJ2-6,TRBV30,CAWSVQANVLTF,TGTGCCTGGAGTGTACAGGCCAACGTCCTGACTTTC
NA,many,TRBJ2-5,TRBV5-1,CASSSSTEQETQYF,TGCGCCAGCAGCTCGTCGACAGAACAAGAGACCCAGTACTTC
NA,medium-sized,TRBJ1-2,TRBV30,CAWSVLRVGFSIYGYTF,TGTGCCTGGAGTGTACTCCGGGTAGGCTTTTCTATCTATGGCTACACCTTC
TRBD1,NA,TRBJ1-2,TRBV20-1,CSARPDRLHYGYTF,TGCAGTGCTAGACCGGACAGGTTGCACTATGGCTACACCTTC
NA,medium-sized,TRBJ1-1,TRBV6-1,CASSLLNTEAFF,TGTGCCAGCAGTCTACTGAACACTGAAGCTTTCTTT
TRBD2,many,TRBJ2-7,TRBV9,CASSSPGTSGSPYEQYF,TGTGCCAGCAGCTCACCCGGGACTAGCGGGAGCCCCTACGAGCAGTACTTC
NA,large,TRBJ2-2,TRBV5-4,CASSMALGELFF,TGTGCCAGCAGTATGGCCCTCGGGGAGCTGTTTTTT
NA,large,TRBJ2-2,TRBV7-8,CASSADTNTGELFF,TGTGCCAGCAGCGCGGATACGAACACCGGGGAGCTGTTTTTT
NA,medium-sized,TRBJ2-3,TRBV5-4,CASSLGGTDTQYF,TGTGCCAGCAGCTTGGGCGGCACAGATACGCAGTATTTT
NA,medium-sized,TRBJ2-1,TRBV28,CASRAGTNYNEQFF,TGTGCCAGCAGAGCCGGGACAAACTACAATGAGCAGTTCTTC
TRBD2,large,TRBJ2-1,TRBV3-1,CASSQASTSGWREQFF,TGTGCCAGCAGCCAGGCTTCGACTAGCGGGTGGAGGGAGCAGTTCTTC
NA,few,TRBJ1-2,TRBV7-8,CASSLGQNYGYTF,TGTGCCAGCAGCTTAGGACAGAACTATGGCTACACCTTC
TRBD1,large,TRBJ1-2,TRBV27,CASSRDRGSSTGYTF,TGTGCCAGCAGCCGGGACAGGGGGTCTTCCACTGGCTACACCTTC
TRBD1,large,TRBJ2-5,TRBV12-3/TRBV12-4,CASSWTGARIQETQYF,TGTGCCAGCAGTTGGACAGGGGCGAGGATTCAAGAGACCCAGTACTTC
TRBD1,medium-sized,TRBJ2-2,TRBV28,CASSFLGQGWSGELFF,TGTGCCAGCAGTTTTCTCGGACAGGGATGGTCCGGGGAGCTGTTTTTT
NA,large,TRBJ1-1,TRBV5-1,CASSSWYTGARAAEAFF,TGCGCCAGCAGCTCTTGGTACACGGGGGCGCGAGCCGCTGAAGCTTTCTTT
NA,medium-sized,TRBJ2-5,TRBV7-8,CASKPARAQETQYF,TGTGCCAGCAAGCCCGCTCGCGCCCAAGAGACCCAGTACTTC
NA,many,TRBJ2-5,TRBV20-1,CSARWEETQYF,TGCAGTGCTAGATGGGAAGAGACCCAGTACTTC
TRBD2,medium-sized,TRBJ2-1,TRBV10-3,CAIREAGGPYNEQFF,TGTGCCATCAGGGAAGCGGGAGGGCCCTACAATGAGCAGTTCTTC
TRBD1,medium-sized,TRBJ1-4,TRBV6-5,CASSYTTGDNEKLFF,TGTGCCAGCAGTTACACAACAGGGGATAATGAAAAACTGTTTTTT
NA,medium-sized,TRBJ2-2,TRBV7-3,CASSQQVRAGELFF,TGTGCCAGCAGCCAACAGGTTCGGGCCGGGGAGCTGTTTTTT
NA,medium-sized,TRBJ1-5,TRBV28,CASSFRTGGGQPQHF,TGTGCCAGCAGTTTCCGGACGGGAGGGGGTCAGCCCCAGCATTTT
TRBD1,medium-sized,TRBJ2-5,TRBV28,CASSLTSQGAQETQYF,TGTGCCAGCAGTCTAACGTCACAGGGGGCCCAAGAGACCCAGTACTTC
TRBD1,many,TRBJ2-7,TRBV6-5,CASSSGTGTYEQYF,TGTGCCAGCAGTTCCGGGACAGGGACCTACGAGCAGTACTTC
TRBD2,few,TRBJ2-3,TRBV27,CASSWKRGGGTDTQYF,TGTGCCAGCAGTTGGAAGCGGGGGGGCGGCACAGATACGCAGTATTTT
TRBD2,medium-sized,TRBJ2-3,TRBV5-1,CASSLLAGRLDTQYF,TGCGCCAGCAGCCTATTAGCGGGGAGGCTCGATACGCAGTATTTT